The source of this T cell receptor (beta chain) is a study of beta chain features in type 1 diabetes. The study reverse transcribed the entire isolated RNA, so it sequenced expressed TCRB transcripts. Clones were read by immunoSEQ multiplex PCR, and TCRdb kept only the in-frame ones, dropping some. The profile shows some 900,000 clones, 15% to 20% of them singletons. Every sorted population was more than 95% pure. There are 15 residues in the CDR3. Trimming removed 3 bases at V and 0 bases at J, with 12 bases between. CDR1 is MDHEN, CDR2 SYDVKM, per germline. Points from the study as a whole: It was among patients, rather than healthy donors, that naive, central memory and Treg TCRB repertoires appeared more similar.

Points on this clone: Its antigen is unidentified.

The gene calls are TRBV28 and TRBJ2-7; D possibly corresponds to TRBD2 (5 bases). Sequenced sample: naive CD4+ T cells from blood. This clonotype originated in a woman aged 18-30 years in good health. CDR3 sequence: CASSFSSGSSYEQYF. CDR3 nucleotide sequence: TGTGCCAGCAGTTTCTCGAGCGGAAGCTCCTACGAGCAGTACTTC.